This is a list of T cell receptor beta chains from one sample in a study of monozygotic twins with cystic fibrosis. The method was immunoSEQ multiplex PCR; TCRdb's version includes in-frame clones alone and lacks a portion of them. The sample shows around 7,500 clones, about 93% of them seen only once. Specimen: blood. All receptors derive from a boy aged 2 to 10 with cystic fibrosis. Each CDR3 is given with its conserved first and last residue. Fields, in order: V gene, D gene, clone size, J gene, CDR3 DNA, CDR3 protein. A D gene is named only where the DNA matches it firmly. Clone size is shown for a subset of rows, as once, few, many or a class of expanded clone.

TRBV12-5,-,once,TRBJ1-5,TGTGCTAGTGCCCGGGCGGCTAGCAATCAGCCCCAGCATTTT,CASARAASNQPQHF
TRBV5-4,-,-,TRBJ1-4,TGTGCCAGCAGCTTGGCCCATAATGAAAAACTGTTTTTT,CASSLAHNEKLFF
TRBV5-8,-,-,TRBJ1-1,TGTGCCAGCAGCCCTCGGACACACCCCAGGGGCACTGAAGCTTTCTTT,CASSPRTHPRGTEAFF
TRBV2,TRBD2,-,TRBJ2-2,TGTGCCAGCAGTGACGGAAGGCTAGCGGGGCCCACCGGGGAGCTGTTTTTT,CASSDGRLAGPTGELFF
TRBV5-6,-,once,TRBJ1-6,TGTGCCAGCAGCTCCCCCTTAGGGAAATCTTCACCCCTCCACTTT,CASSSPLGKSSPLHF
TRBV28,-,-,TRBJ1-5,TGTGCCAGCAGTGCCGGGACTGATAATCAGCCCCAGCATTTT,CASSAGTDNQPQHF
TRBV27,TRBD1,-,TRBJ2-7,TGTGCCAGCAGACTGGGACAGCTCTCCTACGAGCAGTACTTC,CASRLGQLSYEQYF
TRBV7-2,-,-,TRBJ2-7,TGTGCCAGCAGCTTTGAGGGGGGGAGAAGCGGCTACGAGCAGTACTTC,CASSFEGGRSGYEQYF
TRBV7-8,-,-,TRBJ1-2,TGTGCCAGCAGCCAGGGTCGGGCTGGGAGCCATGGCTACACCTTC,CASSQGRAGSHGYTF
TRBV5-1,-,-,TRBJ2-3,TGCGCCAGCAGCCCGGACTCAACTAGCACAGATACGCAGTATTTT,CASSPDSTSTDTQYF
TRBV5-1,TRBD1,-,TRBJ2-3,TGCGCCAGCAGCTGGACAGGGGAAGCACATACGCAGTATTTT,CASSWTGEAHTQYF
TRBV5-5,TRBD1,-,TRBJ1-1,TGTGCCAGCAGCCAAACCTCGGACAGGATAAACACTGAAGCTTTCTTT,CASSQTSDRINTEAFF
TRBV4-2,-,once,TRBJ1-5,TGTGCCAGCAGCCAGTCAGGGACGCCTGGCGGCAATCAGCCCCAGCATTTT,CASSQSGTPGGNQPQHF
TRBV6-5,-,once,TRBJ2-7,TGTGCCAGCTCTAGGGGCGCAGAGCAGTACTTC,CASSRGAEQYF
TRBV7-8,-,-,TRBJ1-2,TGTGCCAGCAGCGAAGGCCGTTATGGCTACACCTTC,CASSEGRYGYTF
TRBV5-1,-,-,TRBJ2-2,TGCGCCAGCAGCTTGTCCATAGGCACCGGGGAGCTGTTTTTT,CASSLSIGTGELFF
TRBV5-6,-,-,TRBJ1-2,TGTGCCAGCAGCTTGGAGTATGGCTACACCTTC,CASSLEYGYTF
TRBV9,-,-,TRBJ2-2,TGTGCCAGCAGCGAGACCACGAGCACCGGGGAGCTGTTTTTT,CASSETTSTGELFF